The TCR beta chain under discussion was sequenced for a study of blood T cell repertoires in COVID-19. The assay was immunoSEQ multiplex PCR, and TCRdb's table has in-frame clones only and misses some. Here the sample spans 150,000 to 250,000 clones, more than 65% being singletons. V trimming: 3 bases; J trimming: 7 bases; junction bases outside the gene matches: 2. In germline, CDR1 is SGHTA, CDR2 FQGTGA. The CDR3 runs 15 residues. Only one count was recorded for this clone. The sequenced sample was PBMCs or T cells enriched from blood (not recorded which). V and J are TRBV7-3 and TRBJ1-6, with 11 positions matching TRBD1. The sequence came from a man aged 35-49 years who had recovered from COVID-19. The CDR3 DNA follows: TGTGCCAGCAGCTTGGGACAGGGGGTGAATTCACCCCTCCACTTT. Translated: CASSLGQGVNSPLHF. Full variable domain (outside the CDR3, taken from reference TRBV7-3 and TRBJ1-6): GAGVSQTPSNKVTEKGKYVELRCDPISGHTALYWYRQSLGQGPEFLIYFQGTGAADDSGLPNDRFFAVRPEGSVSTLKIQRTERGDSAVYLCASSLGQGVNSPLHFGNGTRLTVT.